This T cell receptor (beta chain) was captured in a study of blood T cell repertoires in COVID-19. Study-level background: Sites across the United States, Italy and Spain contributed samples from acute and convalescent COVID-19. In each case, the material was cDNA or gDNA derived from T cells, B-cell-depleted T cells, or PBMCs.

Germline CDR1 is PRHDT and CDR2 is FYEKMQ (reference sequence). The V end lost 5 bases, the J end lost 2 bases, and 9 bases lay between the germline ends. The CDR3 length is 13 residues. Per the original data handling: Reference gene primer amplification gave estimated nucleated cell counts. Method: immunoSEQ multiplex PCR; TCRdb's copy keeps in-frame clones and lacks some. The DNA gave D and trimming, while V, J and clone size come from that table. The data show some 150,000 clones, approximately 87% seen once. J is TRBJ1-2 and V is TRBV13, with D possibly being TRBD1 (6 bases). Material for sequencing was peripheral blood. The sequence was collected from a human donor in a cohort sampled during active COVID-19. CDR3 in DNA: TGTGCCAGCAGCCAGGACAGAAACTATGGCTACACCTTC. The encoded protein is CASSQDRNYGYTF.